One and the same sample provided the 2 T cell receptor beta chains below, sequenced in a study of identical twins. One entry per CDR3 protein results from TCRdb running MiXCR on the 5' RACE reads. The sample has 460,000 or so distinct CDR3 sequences, about 14% seen once. The same data also contributed to another study, on yellow fever vaccine responses in identical twins.

Source material: CD4+ T cells sorted from blood. Every receptor here comes from a young woman in good health.

V gene TRBV7-3 combines with J gene TRBJ2-1; 12 bases line up with TRBD2. From germline, CDR1 is SGHTA and CDR2 FQGTGA. CDR3 size: 17 residues. J lost 6 bases, V lost 0 bases, and 6 bases had no gene match. In nucleotides, the CDR3 is TGTGCCAGCAGCTTAACGGTCACTAGCGGGGGGTTCAATGAGCAGTTCTTC. Its protein is CASSLTVTSGGFNEQFF. Complete variable domain (other parts from reference TRBV7-3 and TRBJ2-1): GAGVSQTPSNKVTEKGKYVELRCDPISGHTALYWYRQSLGQGPEFLIYFQGTGAADDSGLPNDRFFAVRPEGSVSTLKIQRTERGDSAVYLCASSLTVTSGGFNEQFFGPGTRLTVL.

The chain recombines TRBV6-2 or TRBV6-3 with TRBJ1-5; D unresolved. CDR1 and CDR2 from the germline V gene are MNHEY and SVGEGT. This CDR3 has 13 amino acids. V shed 8 bases and J shed 6 bases, with 14 bases lying between them. CDR3 protein: CASGDMLGQPQHF. CDR3 DNA: TGTGCCAGCGGGGATATGTTGGGTCAGCCCCAGCATTTT.